This T cell receptor beta chain was retrieved from a study of T-cell reconstitution after alpha-beta-depleted transplantation in children. The CDR3 has 14 residues. Germline V gene lookup returns CDR1 KGHSH and CDR2 LQKENI. Trimming stripped 1 base from V and 1 base from J, with 7 bases between. The TCRbeta library incorporated unique molecular identifiers. From the PCR reads, TCRdb called clonotypes with MiXCR, one entry per CDR3 protein. Of 500,000 or so distinct CDR3 sequences listed, around a third are singletons. The rearrangement links TRBV18 to TRBJ2-5; D might be TRBD1 (5 bases). The sequences come from PBMCs from the stem cell graft donor, collected from the stem cell graft. The sequence came from a human donor who donated a stem cell graft to a child with aplastic anemia. The DNA of the CDR3 is TGTGCCAGCTCACCACTCGACAGCCAAGAGACCCAGTACTTC. Protein: CASSPLDSQETQYF.